The 7 T cell receptor beta chains listed next were all sequenced from one sample in a study of tumor-infiltrating lymphocytes in primary liver carcinoma. A constant-region primer served to make TCR beta cDNA from roughly 480 ng total RNA. Three rounds of nested multiplex PCR with slightly modified ARM-PCR produced TCR beta libraries. Running 10 cycles apiece, the first two PCR rounds relied on TRBV1-TRBV30 forward primers together with a C-beta reverse primer. TCRdb passed the multiplex PCR reads through MiXCR, listing each CDR3 protein once. Of around 120,000 distinct CDR3 sequences detected, 65% appear once; the ten largest clones hold around 9.7%. Unsorted bulk tissue of about 20-31 mg yielded co-extracted RNA and DNA. The source material was liver tumor tissue from sampling region 1. As for subset: tumor region T1, superior pole. These receptors originate from an older woman with primary liver carcinoma and hepatitis B virus infection.

Concerning this clonotype itself: With a much larger clone just one base away, this may be a read error. The genes are TRBV4-1 and TRBJ1-2, with a possible D match to TRBD1 (5 bases). The germline V gene encodes CDR1 MGHRA and CDR2 YSYEKL. V lost 4 bases, J lost 6 bases, and 18 bases lay in between. The CDR3 totals 15 residues. CDR3 nucleotides: TGCGCCAGCAGCCCTTCACTGGTCGTGGACAATGGCTACACCTTC. This sequence encodes CASSPSLVVDNGYTF.

The rearrangement uses TRBV29-1 and TRBJ2-5; TRBD2 agrees at 9 bases. The CDR3 length is 14 residues. Germline V gives CDR1 SQVTM, CDR2 ANQGSEA. Trimming took 3 bases from V and 5 from J; bases not matched to a gene: 7. CDR3 sequence (DNA): TGCAGCGTTGAGGGGACTAGCATGAGGGAGACCCAGTACTTC. Protein sequence: CSVEGTSMRETQYF.

This clonotype was counted at least ten times. The chain couples TRBV12-3 or TRBV12-4 to TRBJ1-2, with 10 bases that match TRBD1. Trimming took 3 bases from V and 2 from J; bases not matched to a gene: 9. This CDR3 spans 17 amino acids. The CDR3 sequence is CASSFGQGVQINYGYTF. CDR3 coding DNA: TGTGCCAGCAGTTTTGGACAGGGGGTACAGATCAACTATGGCTACACCTTC.

In the case of this clonotype: A read error may account for a junction end that differs from germline. This chain connects TRBV2 to TRBJ2-5; D tentatively reads TRBD1 or TRBD2 (5 bases each). CDR1 is SNHLY and CDR2 is FYNNEI in the germline V gene. This CDR3 has 12 residues. The chain's CDR3 is CASRPMPGTRYF. The CDR3 bases are TGTGCCAGCAGGCCTATGCCGGGGACCCGGTACTTC.

Note on this clonotype: This clone may be a read error of a much larger clone one base away. This chain joins TRBV4-1 and TRBJ2-1, with D perhaps being TRBD1 or TRBD2 (5 bases each). CDR1 is MGHRA, CDR2 YSYEKL, per germline. This CDR3 comprises 17 residues. The CDR3 DNA reads as TGCGCCAGCAACCAAGGGACGGGCTCGGCTTTTTACAATGAGCAGTTCTTC. This translates into CASNQGTGSAFYNEQFF.

The chain links TRBV6-1 to TRBJ2-7; 9 bases fit TRBD2. V was clipped by 2 bases and J by 7 bases; unmatched bases: 15. CDR1 MNHNS and CDR2 SASEGT come from the germline V gene. The CDR3 sequence is 17 residues long. CDR3 coding DNA: TGTGCCAGCAGTGAAAGAGCTCCTAGCGGGATGGTTACTGAGCAGTACTTC. As protein: CASSERAPSGMVTEQYF.

In its sample, this clonotype was seen many times. The chain links TRBV11-2 to TRBJ1-2; 9 positions match TRBD1. CDR3 length: 14 residues. The germline V gene encodes CDR1 SGHAT and CDR2 FQNNGV. V lost 6 bases, J lost 4 bases, and 6 bases stayed unmatched. The CDR3 coding sequence is TGTGCCAGCAGATACACGACAGGGGGCTATGGCTACACCTTC. It translates to CASRYTTGGYGYTF.